Shown below are 32 T cell receptor beta chains from a single sample sequenced in a study of Ad26.COV2.S vaccination and SARS-CoV-2 variants. As for treatment: about 20 received Ad26.COV2.S at low or high dose, single or two shots; 5 received placebo; per-sample allocation not given. Sampling took place 63 days after the first vaccine or placebo injection. Only in-frame clones appear in the TCRdb table, and some are missing; sequencing was by immunoSEQ multiplex PCR. This repertoire shows about 250,000 clones, 70% to 90% found once; its top ten account for under 3%. The starting material was peripheral blood, obtained in a trial of Ad26.COV2.S vaccine versus placebo. The receptors derive from a person between 18 and 59 years old who received the Ad26.COV2.S COVID-19 vaccine or a placebo.

This chain links TRBV19 with TRBJ1-4; a possible D gene is TRBD1 (6 bases). This CDR3 comprises 14 residues. V was trimmed by 7 bases and J by 0 bases, leaving 9 bases between them. Germline V gives CDR1 LNHDA, CDR2 SQIVND (reference sequence). CDR3 in amino acids: CASNDRPTNEKLFF. CDR3 sequence (DNA): TGTGCCAGTAACGACAGGCCAACTAATGAAAAACTGTTTTTT.

The chain has TRBV9 and TRBJ1-4; no clear D gene. CDR3 length equals 12 residues. Per the germline V gene, CDR1 is SGDLS and CDR2 is YYNGEE. V dropped 4 bases and J dropped 7 bases, with 8 bases sitting between them. CDR3 DNA: TGTGCCAGCAGCCCGGGAGGTGAAAAACTGTTTTTT. It translates to CASSPGGEKLFF.

This clone was seen only once. The chain recombines TRBV4-2 with TRBJ1-5; 7 nucleotides align to TRBD1. The CDR3 has 18 residues. V dropped 5 bases and J dropped 5; count of bases not matched to a gene: 18. Germline CDR1 and CDR2: LGHNA and YNFKEQ. CDR3 bases: TGTGCCAGCAGCGCCAAACTCCCAATGGGGACAGCGTATCAGCCCCAGCATTTT. Its protein is CASSAKLPMGTAYQPQHF.

This clone has a handful of counts. The chain is built from TRBV7-2 and TRBJ1-2; possibly TRBD1 for D (5 bases). Germline V CDR1 and CDR2: SGHTA, FQGNSA. The V and J ends lost 5 bases and 0 bases respectively, with 10 bases between them. The CDR3 consists of 14 residues. The CDR3 nucleotides are TGTGCCAGCAGCCCAGAGACAGCTAACTATGGCTACACCTTC. This translates into CASSPETANYGYTF. The whole variable domain, filled in from reference TRBV7-2 and TRBJ1-2, reads GAGVSQSPSNKVTEKGKDVELRCDPISGHTALYWYRQSLGQGLEFLIYFQGNSAPDKSGLPSDRFSAERTGGSVSTLTIQRTQQEDSAVYLCASSPETANYGYTFGSGTRLTVV.

The chain combines TRBV4-2 with TRBJ1-1; TRBD1 is a possible D gene (5 bases). Germline CDR1 LGHNA, CDR2 YNFKEQ. V was shortened by 1 base and J by 3 bases, with 15 bases between the two germline ends. The CDR3 runs to 16 residues. The CDR3 spells CASSQARAGGDTEAFF. The CDR3 DNA follows: TGTGCCAGCAGCCAAGCCAGGGCGGGGGGTGACACTGAAGCTTTCTTT.

The chain couples TRBV6-6 to TRBJ1-4; D unresolved. The V and J ends lost 2 bases and 4 bases respectively, with 5 bases between them. CDR1 is MNHNY and CDR2 is SVGAGI in the germline V gene (reference sequence). The CDR3 is 13 residues long. This CDR3 is CASSYGFNEKLFF. CDR3 coding DNA: TGTGCCAGCAGTTACGGCTTTAATGAAAAACTGTTTTTT.

This rearrangement joins TRBV15 to TRBJ1-2, with 10 bases that match TRBD1. V shed 0 bases, J shed 6 bases, and the junction held 10 bases outside the gene matches. The V gene's germline CDR1 is LNHNV and CDR2 YYDKDF (reference sequence). The length of the CDR3 is 17 residues. CDR3 residues: CATSRDDQGQGKDGYTF. DNA for the CDR3: TGTGCCACCAGCAGAGATGACCAGGGACAGGGGAAAGATGGCTACACCTTC.

The gene calls are TRBV7-6 and TRBJ1-2; D call uncertain. The V and J ends lost 2 bases and 3 bases respectively, with 7 bases between them. Germline CDR1 is SGHVS and CDR2 is FNYEAQ. The CDR3 spans 13 residues. CDR3 region: CASSLKGYYGYTF. In DNA form, the CDR3 reads TGTGCCAGCAGCTTAAAAGGATACTATGGCTACACCTTC.

The V and J genes are TRBV19 and TRBJ2-1; 8 bases map to TRBD1. This CDR3 has 15 residues. V shed 3 bases and J 6 bases; nucleotides not matched to a gene: 7. CDR1 is LNHDA, CDR2 SQIVND, per germline (reference sequence). The CDR3 loop reads CASSINRGYPNEQFF. Here the CDR3 DNA reads TGTGCCAGTAGTATTAACAGGGGGTATCCCAATGAGCAGTTCTTC.

The chain combines TRBV27 with TRBJ2-2; 7 bases fit TRBD2. The CDR3 loop spans 14 amino acids. CDR1 and CDR2 (germline): MNHEY, SMNVEV (reference sequence). J was trimmed by 8 bases and V by 2 bases; bases with no gene match: 5. The DNA for the CDR3 is TGTGCCAGCAGTTTACAGGGCGGGAGAGGGGAGCTGTTTTTT. Translated, it gives CASSLQGGRGELFF.

The chain combines TRBV11-2 with TRBJ2-7, with D unresolved. The ends were cut back, 5 bases at V and 5 bases at J, with 13 bases in the middle. The germline CDR1 and CDR2 sequences are SGHAT and FQNNGV. CDR3 length: 13 amino acids. CDR3 coding DNA: TGTGCCAGCAGCGGACGACCTTCTCACGAGCAGTACGTC. Its protein is CASSGRPSHEQYV.

The chain combines TRBV27 with TRBJ1-2; 11 bases are a match to TRBD1. The CDR3 spans 14 residues. Trimming took 5 bases from V and 7 from J; bases not matched to a gene: 6. Germline CDR1 reads MNHEY; CDR2 reads SMNVEV (reference sequence). CDR3 protein: CASSGGQGEIGYTF. As DNA, the CDR3 is TGTGCCAGCAGTGGGGGACAGGGGGAAATTGGCTACACCTTC.

The chain couples TRBV6-5 to TRBJ1-3; no firm D call. Germline V gives CDR1 MNHEY, CDR2 SVGAGI. The V end lost 5 bases, the J end lost 8 bases, and 16 bases lay between the germline ends. CDR3 size: 14 residues. This chain's CDR3 is CASSNGRIRDTIYF. Written as DNA, the CDR3 is TGTGCCAGCAGTAATGGGAGAATTCGGGACACCATATATTTT.

V gene TRBV4-3 combines with J gene TRBJ2-1; 8 nucleotides line up with TRBD2. J was trimmed by 9 bases and V by 1 base; bases with no gene match: 8. The CDR3 runs to 15 residues. The germline CDR1 and CDR2 sequences are LGHNA and YSLEER. CDR3 nucleotides: TGCGCCAGCAGCCAAGTCAGCGGGAGCCTTACTGAGCAGTTCTTC. Translation: CASSQVSGSLTEQFF.

The DNA for the CDR3 is TGTGCCAGCAGCCAAGGTCGGACAGGGGGGGTTCCAGATACGCAGTATTTT. Residues: CASSQGRTGGVPDTQYF. J is TRBJ2-3 and V is TRBV4-2; TRBD1 matches at 10 bases. CDR1 is LGHNA and CDR2 is YNFKEQ in the germline V gene. This CDR3 contains 17 residues. V was clipped by 1 base and J by 4 bases; unmatched bases: 8.

This clone was found once. The chain uses TRBV11-1 and TRBJ2-6; TRBD1 matches 7 bases. Germline V gene data show CDR1 as SGHAT and CDR2 as FQDESV (reference sequence). The CDR3 contains 16 residues. V was clipped by 1 base and J by 2 bases; unmatched bases: 2. Here the CDR3 reads CASSLGDRAGANVLTF. The CDR3 DNA reads TGTGCCAGCAGCTTAGGAGACAGGGCTGGGGCCAACGTCCTGACTTTC.

The V call is TRBV12-3 or TRBV12-4, the J call TRBJ1-2; D ambiguous. The CDR3 contains 12 residues. Trimming removed 6 bases from V and 1 base from J, with 6 bases in between. This CDR3 is CASSGFNYGYTF. The CDR3 region has the DNA TGTGCCAGCAGCGGGTTTAACTATGGCTACACCTTC.

The chain joins TRBV5-6 to TRBJ2-1; 11 positions agree with TRBD2. There are 15 residues in the CDR3. V gave up 0 bases and J gave up 6 bases; unmatched junction bases: 2. Germline loops: CDR1 SGHDT, CDR2 YYEEEE. CDR3 sequence reads: CASSLGLAGPNEQFF. The CDR3 DNA follows: TGTGCCAGCAGCTTGGGACTAGCGGGGCCCAATGAGCAGTTCTTC.

The chain combines TRBV19 with TRBJ2-2; 9 bases are a match to TRBD1. The CDR3 length is 12 residues. J lost 13 bases, V lost 5 bases, and 5 bases had no gene match. Germline V gene data show CDR1 as LNHDA and CDR2 as SQIVND (reference sequence). CDR3 nucleotide sequence: TGTGCCAGTAGTGCCGGGACAGGGAGGCTGTTTTTT. Protein product: CASSAGTGRLFF.

The chain carries TRBV6-5 and TRBJ2-2; 14 nucleotides agree with TRBD2. Germline V lookup: CDR1 MNHEY, CDR2 SVGAGI. The CDR3 contains 16 residues. V lost 4 bases and J lost 4; bases outside the gene matches: 2. CDR3 in DNA: TGTGCCAGCAGTTTCGGACTAGCGGGAGGCACCGGGGAGCTGTTTTTT. This sequence encodes CASSFGLAGGTGELFF.

The chain couples TRBV2 to TRBJ1-1; 8 bases fit TRBD1. J lost 5 bases, V lost 3 bases, and 5 bases had no gene match. The CDR3 runs 14 residues. Germline CDR1 SNHLY, CDR2 FYNNEI. CDR3 coding DNA: TGTGCCAGCAGTGACCAGGGGGCGGTTACTGAAGCTTTCTTT. It translates to CASSDQGAVTEAFF.

This clone was observed a single time. The genes are TRBV4-3 and TRBJ1-2, with TRBD1 matching over 9 bases. Germline V gives CDR1 LGHNA, CDR2 YSLEER. V lost 1 base, J lost 4 bases, and 4 bases stayed unmatched. The CDR3 covers 15 residues. The CDR3 here is CASSQVGQGPYGYTF. CDR3 sequence (DNA): TGCGCCAGCAGCCAAGTGGGACAGGGCCCCTATGGCTACACCTTC.

The DNA of the CDR3 is TGTGCCTGGAGCCCCGGGAACGCGAAACTAGATGGCTACACCTTC. Translation gives CAWSPGNAKLDGYTF. The J gene is TRBJ1-2, the V gene TRBV30; D is unresolved. Germline V lookup: CDR1 GTSNPN, CDR2 SVGIG (reference sequence). The V and J ends lost 3 bases and 6 bases respectively, with 20 bases between them. This CDR3 has 15 amino acids.

The CDR3 DNA reads TGTGCCACCAGTGATCCCACGCTCGGAGGGGGGCAGTACTTC. The encoded protein is CATSDPTLGGGQYF. This chain joins TRBV24-1 and TRBJ2-7; TRBD1 or TRBD2 may be the D gene (6 bases each). The CDR3 totals 14 residues. From germline, CDR1 is KGHDR and CDR2 SFDVKD. V lost 3 bases to trimming and J lost 9 bases, with 17 bases between them.

This clone was seen a single time. V is TRBV28 and J is TRBJ2-1, with 7 bases that match TRBD2. The CDR3 extends over 15 amino acids. CDR1 MDHEN and CDR2 SYDVKM come from the germline V gene. The junction had 9 bases not matched to a gene; V was cut back by 7 bases and J by 3 bases. CDR3 residues: CASTDFGTIYNEQFF. The CDR3 region has the DNA TGTGCCAGCACGGATTTCGGGACTATCTACAATGAGCAGTTCTTC.

The genes are TRBV24-1 and TRBJ1-5; no clear D. The CDR3 consists of 16 residues. Germline V lookup: CDR1 KGHDR, CDR2 SFDVKD. With 4 bases removed from V and 4 bases from J, the gap between germline ends came to 16 bases. CDR3 DNA: TGTGCCACCAGTGACGACCGGGTCAGAGGAAATCAGCCCCAGCATTTT. Residues: CATSDDRVRGNQPQHF.

This clone is a singleton in its sample. The rearrangement uses TRBV4-1 and TRBJ2-5; D possibly uses TRBD1 or TRBD2 (5 bases each). V was shortened by 1 base and J by 1 base, with 13 bases between the two germline ends. The CDR3 sequence is 16 residues long. Looked up from germline, CDR1 is MGHRA and CDR2 is YSYEKL. Here the CDR3 reads CASSQGIRGGQETQYF. The CDR3 nucleotides are TGCGCCAGCAGCCAAGGTATTCGTGGGGGCCAAGAGACCCAGTACTTC.

The table lists this clone with a few counts. In DNA, the CDR3 is TGTGCCAGTAACAGGAATAATCAGCCCCAGCATTTT. It translates to CASNRNNQPQHF. The rearrangement joins TRBV19 to TRBJ1-5, with a tentative D call TRBD1 (5 bases). Germline CDR1 and CDR2: LNHDA and SQIVND (reference sequence). This CDR3 spans 12 amino acids. Trimming pared 7 bases from V and 4 bases from J, leaving 8 bases between.

V usage is TRBV2 and J usage is TRBJ1-5; D unresolved. The CDR3 is 15 amino acids. Trimming removed 6 bases from V and 0 bases from J, with 12 bases in between. Per germline, CDR1 SNHLY and CDR2 FYNNEI. This CDR3 is CASRPQKHSNQPQHF. CDR3 in DNA: TGTGCCAGCAGGCCACAGAAGCATAGCAATCAGCCCCAGCATTTT.

The rearrangement joins TRBV30 to TRBJ1-1, with D unclear. V lost 0 bases and J 0 bases, leaving 5 bases between the germline ends. The CDR3 contains 13 residues. The germline V gene encodes CDR1 GTSNPN and CDR2 SVGIG (reference sequence). The CDR3: CAWSVSVNTEAFF. DNA for the CDR3: TGTGCCTGGAGTGTGTCAGTGAACACTGAAGCTTTCTTT.

V gene TRBV7-3 combines with J gene TRBJ2-3, with 10 positions matching TRBD2. The CDR3 length is 15 residues. The V gene's germline CDR1 is SGHTA and CDR2 FQGTGA. Trimming took 2 bases from V and 8 from J; bases not matched to a gene: 7. CDR3 in DNA: TGTGCCAGCAGCTTAGGTGGGACTAGCGAGCGTACGCAGTATTTT. Translated, it gives CASSLGGTSERTQYF.

The rearrangement links TRBV5-1 to TRBJ1-4; 7 bases fit TRBD1. CDR1 is SGHRS and CDR2 is YFSETQ in the germline V gene. CDR3 length equals 15 residues. J was trimmed by 7 bases and V by 0 bases; bases with no gene match: 6. The CDR3 nucleotides are TGCGCCAGCAGCTTGGGACAGGGAAGGAGTGAAAAACTGTTTTTT. Protein sequence: CASSLGQGRSEKLFF.